The clone carrying this T cell receptor (beta chain) has just a few counts. Its antigen is as yet unknown. These data belong to a study of CD8 T cells in ankylosing spondylitis. The study, taken as a whole, reports: Researchers report that disease-linked clones proved CD8+ and relatively rare in peripheral blood. Ankylosing spondylitis blood seemed to carry a telltale TCR beta motif made of seven or eight highly homologous variants.

CDR1 DFQATT and CDR2 SNEGSKA come from the germline V gene (reference sequence). The CDR3 covers 13 residues. V dropped 3 bases and J dropped 3 bases, with 9 bases sitting between them. TCRdb re-derived calls from the 5' RACE reads in MiXCR, one entry per CDR3 protein. Of more than 650,000 distinct CDR3 sequences in the sample, about 12% were seen once. The chain uses TRBV20-1 and TRBJ1-5; D is undetermined. The receptor was derived from a male donor with ankylosing spondylitis. The sequenced sample consisted of blood, either unsorted or a sorted T cell fraction (not recorded which). CDR3 coding DNA: TGCAGTGCTAGCGACGGTAACAATCAGCCCCAGCATTTT. Translating gives CSASDGNNQPQHF.